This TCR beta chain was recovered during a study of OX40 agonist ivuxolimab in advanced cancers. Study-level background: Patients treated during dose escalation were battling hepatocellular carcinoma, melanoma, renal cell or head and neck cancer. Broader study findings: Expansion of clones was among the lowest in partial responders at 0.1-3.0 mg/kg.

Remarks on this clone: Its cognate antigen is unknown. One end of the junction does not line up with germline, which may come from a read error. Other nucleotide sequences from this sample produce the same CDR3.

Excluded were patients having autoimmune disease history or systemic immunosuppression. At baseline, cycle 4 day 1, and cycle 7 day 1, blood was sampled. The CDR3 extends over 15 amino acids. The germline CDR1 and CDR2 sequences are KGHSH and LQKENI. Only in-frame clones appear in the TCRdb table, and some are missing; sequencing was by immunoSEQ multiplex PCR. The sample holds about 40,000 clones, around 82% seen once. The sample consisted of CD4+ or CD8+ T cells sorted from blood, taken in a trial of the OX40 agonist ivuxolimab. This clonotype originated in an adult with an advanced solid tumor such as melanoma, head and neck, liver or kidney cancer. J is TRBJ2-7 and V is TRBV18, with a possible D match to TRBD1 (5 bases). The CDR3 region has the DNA TGTGCCAGCTCACCCAGGGTGCAGGGCTACTACGAGCAGTATTTC. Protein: CASSPRVQGYYEQYF.